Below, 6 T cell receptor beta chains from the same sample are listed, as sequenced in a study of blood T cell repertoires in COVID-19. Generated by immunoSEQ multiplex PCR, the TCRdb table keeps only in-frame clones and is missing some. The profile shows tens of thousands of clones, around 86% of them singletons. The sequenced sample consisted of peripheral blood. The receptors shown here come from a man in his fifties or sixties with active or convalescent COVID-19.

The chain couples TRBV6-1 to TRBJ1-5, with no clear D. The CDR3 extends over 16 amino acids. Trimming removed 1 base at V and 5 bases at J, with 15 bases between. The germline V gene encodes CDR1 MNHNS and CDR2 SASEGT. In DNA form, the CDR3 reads TGTGCCAGCAGTGAAGTAGGAGGAGACAACCATCAGCCCCAGCATTTT. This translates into CASSEVGGDNHQPQHF.

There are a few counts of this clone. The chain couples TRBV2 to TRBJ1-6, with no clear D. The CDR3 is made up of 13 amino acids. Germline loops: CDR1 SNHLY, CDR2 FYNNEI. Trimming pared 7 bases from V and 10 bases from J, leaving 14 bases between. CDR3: CASIREEGSPLHF. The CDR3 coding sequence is TGTGCCAGCATCCGGGAGGAGGGCTCACCCCTCCACTTT.

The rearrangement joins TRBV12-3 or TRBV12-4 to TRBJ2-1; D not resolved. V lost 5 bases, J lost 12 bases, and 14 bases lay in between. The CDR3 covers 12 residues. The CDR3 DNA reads TGTGCCAGCAGTCCGTCAATTTTCGGGCAGTTCTTC. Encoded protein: CASSPSIFGQFF.

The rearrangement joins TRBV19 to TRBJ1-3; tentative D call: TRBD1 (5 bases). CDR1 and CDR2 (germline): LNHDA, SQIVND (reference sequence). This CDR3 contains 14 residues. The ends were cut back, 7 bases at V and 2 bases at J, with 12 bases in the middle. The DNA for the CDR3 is TGTGCCAGTATTAAACAGGCGACTGGAAACACCATATATTTT. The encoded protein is CASIKQATGNTIYF.

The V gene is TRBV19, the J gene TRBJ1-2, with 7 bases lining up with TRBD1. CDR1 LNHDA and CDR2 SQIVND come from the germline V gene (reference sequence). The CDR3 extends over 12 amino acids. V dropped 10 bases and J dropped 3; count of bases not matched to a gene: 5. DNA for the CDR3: TGTGCCACTAATGACAGGGACTATGGCTACACCTTC. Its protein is CATNDRDYGYTF.

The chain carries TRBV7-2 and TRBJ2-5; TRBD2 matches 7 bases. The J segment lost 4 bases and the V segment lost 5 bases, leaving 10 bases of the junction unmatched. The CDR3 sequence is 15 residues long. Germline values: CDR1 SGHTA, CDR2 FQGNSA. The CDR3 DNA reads TGTGCCAGCAGCCGTAAAGCGGGGAGGGTAGAGACCCAGTACTTC. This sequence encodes CASSRKAGRVETQYF.